This entry lists 30 T cell receptor beta chains sequenced from one sample in a study of T-cell reconstitution after alpha-beta-depleted transplantation in children listed by TCRdb under 2016. The treatment or condition label for this specimen denotes: allogeneic hematopoietic cell transplantation with graft depleted of TCRalphabeta T cells and CD19 B cells. Preparation of the library involved PCR. The run used an Illumina HiSeq 2500. TCR libraries were prepared with molecular barcoding, using unique molecular identifiers to normalize TCRbeta repertoire quantification. TCRdb applied fastp at Q25 and MiXCR to the public reads, then kept only in-frame beta chains. Rows merge per CDR3 protein into single entries with the most common DNA and genes. The sample yields more than 400,000 distinct CDR3 sequences; about 40% were counted once. The ten largest clonotypes hold around 29% of the sample. The material sequenced was PBMCs, taken before TCRalphabeta/CD19-depleted stem cell transplant. The receptors originated from a girl aged 2-10 years with aplastic anemia, due to receive a stem cell transplant.

Notes on this clonotype: A read error may be the cause here, since a much bigger clone is one base away. This chain uses TRBV29-1 with TRBJ2-7; the D is unclear. Trimming removed 6 bases at V and 9 bases at J, with 12 bases between. Germline assignment: CDR1 SQVTM and CDR2 ANQGSEA. This CDR3 has 10 residues. DNA for the CDR3: TGCAGCGTGGGGTCTCCCGTGCAGTACTTC. It yields the protein CSVGSPVQYF.

This clonotype was observed at least ten times. The rearrangement joins TRBV7-9 to TRBJ2-3; 9 bases agree with TRBD2. Germline lookup yields CDR1 SEHNR and CDR2 FQNEAQ (reference sequence). The CDR3 consists of 16 residues. With V trimmed by 3 bases and J by 10 bases, 14 bases remained unmatched. CDR3: CASSFHFPSGTSSQYF. The CDR3 DNA sequence: TGTGCCAGCAGCTTTCACTTCCCTAGCGGGACTTCCTCGCAGTATTTT. Together with reference TRBV7-9 and TRBJ2-3, the CDR3 gives the full variable domain: DTGVSQNPRHKITKRGQNVTFRCDPISEHNRLYWYRQTLGQGPEFLTYFQNEAQLEKSRLLSDRFSAERPKGSFSTLEIQRTEQGDSAMYLCASSFHFPSGTSSQYFGPGTRLTVL.

The rearrangement uses TRBV7-9 and TRBJ2-3; 9 nucleotides agree with TRBD2. V was clipped by 4 bases and J by 4 bases; unmatched bases: 6. Per germline, CDR1 SEHNR and CDR2 FQNEAQ (reference sequence). This CDR3 is built from 15 residues. The CDR3 region is CASSYVAGVADTQYF. CDR3 DNA: TGTGCCAGCAGCTACGTAGCGGGAGTGGCAGATACGCAGTATTTT.

As concerns this clonotype: Given a much more abundant clone one base away, this may be a read error. The V gene is TRBV20-1, the J gene TRBJ2-2; 14 bases agree with TRBD2. This CDR3 is built from 17 residues. CDR1 and CDR2 (germline): DFQATT, SNEGSKA (reference sequence). The CDR3 DNA follows: TGCTGTGCTTCGAAGGGGACTAGCGGGAGTGGGACCGGGGAGCTGTTTTTT. Translated: CCASKGTSGSGTGELFF.

This clonotype occurred a few times. The V and J genes are TRBV29-1 and TRBJ2-5, with D possibly being TRBD1 or TRBD2 (7 bases each). Trimming removed 7 bases from V and 4 bases from J, with 19 bases in between. Looked up from germline, CDR1 is SQVTM and CDR2 is ANQGSEA. This CDR3 region has 14 residues. CDR3 loop: CSAGEGAMRETQYF. The CDR3, as DNA: TGCAGCGCGGGGGAGGGGGCGATGCGAGAGACCCAGTACTTC.

The V gene is TRBV20-1, the J gene TRBJ2-5, with 10 bases aligning to TRBD2. The V gene end was trimmed by 3 bases and the J gene end by 4 bases; junction bases not matched to a gene: 2. Germline V gene sequence: CDR1 DFQATT, CDR2 SNEGSKA (reference sequence). CDR3 size: 13 residues. The CDR3 here is CSASLAGAETQYF. In DNA form, the CDR3 reads TGCAGTGCTAGCCTAGCGGGGGCAGAGACCCAGTACTTC.

In its sample, this clonotype was seen a few times. The V call is TRBV28, the J call TRBJ1-5; no clear D gene. CDR1 is MDHEN and CDR2 is SYDVKM in the germline V gene. CDR3 length equals 16 residues. With 7 bases removed from V and 1 base from J, the gap between germline ends came to 17 bases. CDR3 region: CASTQWGGRSNQPQHF. In nucleotides, the CDR3 is TGTGCCAGCACCCAATGGGGAGGGCGCAGCAATCAGCCCCAGCATTTT. Using reference TRBV28 and TRBJ1-5 for the parts outside the CDR3, the full variable domain is DVKVTQSSRYLVKRTGEKVFLECVQDMDHENMFWYRQDPGLGLRLIYFSYDVKMKEKGDIPEGYSVSREKKERFSLILESASTNQTSMYLCASTQWGGRSNQPQHFGDGTRLSIL.

CDR3 sequence (DNA): TGCGCCAGCAGTTCCGGGACTAGCGGGAGAGACTACGAGCAGTACTTC. Translation: CASSSGTSGRDYEQYF. The chain combines TRBV5-1 with TRBJ2-7; 14 bases line up with TRBD2. In germline, CDR1 is SGHRS, CDR2 YFSETQ. The CDR3 runs 16 residues. With V trimmed by 5 bases and J by 3 bases, 7 bases remained unmatched.

This clonotype occurred many times. The chain recombines TRBV20-1 with TRBJ2-1; D unresolved. The V gene's germline CDR1 is DFQATT and CDR2 SNEGSKA (reference sequence). V was pared by 3 bases and J by 4 bases, with 7 bases between. The CDR3 sequence is 12 residues long. Written as DNA, the CDR3 is TGCAGTGCTAGGCCCCGATACAATGAGCAGTTCTTC. This gives the protein CSARPRYNEQFF.

This chain links TRBV18 with TRBJ1-1, with D uncertain. The CDR3 is 12 residues long. Trimming cost V 5 bases and J 6 bases, with 10 bases left between them. Per germline, CDR1 KGHSH and CDR2 LQKENI. The CDR3 protein is CASSRSNAEAFF. For the CDR3, the DNA is TGTGCCAGCTCAAGGTCCAATGCTGAAGCTTTCTTT.

V gene TRBV29-1 combines with J gene TRBJ2-5; maybe TRBD1 (7 bases). V lost 6 bases and J lost 1, with 15 bases in between. Germline CDR1 SQVTM, CDR2 ANQGSEA. The CDR3 has 14 residues. CDR3 DNA sequence: TGCAGCGTGGGGGGACAGACCCTCCAAGAGACCCAGTACTTC. This codes for CSVGGQTLQETQYF. The full variable domain, completed using reference TRBV29-1 and TRBJ2-5, is SAVISQKPSRDICQRGTSLTIQCQVDSQVTMMFWYRQQPGQSLTLIATANQGSEATYESGFVIDKFPISRPNLTFSTLTVSNMSPEDSSIYLCSVGGQTLQETQYFGPGTRLLVL.

This clonotype was counted ten times or more. This chain joins TRBV12-3 or TRBV12-4 and TRBJ2-2; TRBD2 agrees at 14 bases. The CDR3 totals 16 residues. V gave up 8 bases and J gave up 7 bases; unmatched junction bases: 9. The CDR3 region has the DNA TGTGCCAGCTTCCCGAGGGGACTAGCGGGAGTCGGGGAGCTGTTTTTT. Encoded protein: CASFPRGLAGVGELFF.

The V and J genes are TRBV7-6 and TRBJ2-2; 14 bases fit TRBD2. This CDR3 is built from 19 residues. V was clipped by 6 bases and J by 1 base; unmatched bases: 10. The V gene's germline CDR1 is SGHVS and CDR2 FNYEAQ. CDR3 loop: CASSFFPGLAGVNTGELFF. DNA of the CDR3: TGTGCCAGCAGTTTCTTTCCGGGACTAGCGGGGGTGAACACCGGGGAGCTGTTTTTT.

V is TRBV24-1 and J is TRBJ2-3; D gene ambiguous. There are 14 residues in the CDR3. Per the germline V gene, CDR1 is KGHDR and CDR2 is SFDVKD. V gave up 6 bases and J gave up 4 bases, with 13 bases separating them. CDR3 amino acids: CATSSRLGPDTQYF. CDR3 bases: TGTGCCACCAGTAGTCGTCTTGGCCCAGATACGCAGTATTTT.

This chain joins TRBV7-2 and TRBJ2-3; maybe TRBD2 (6 bases). This CDR3 region has 15 residues. The ends were cut back, 5 bases at V and 3 bases at J, with 15 bases in the middle. From germline, CDR1 is SGHTA and CDR2 FQGNSA. CDR3 coding DNA: TGTGCCAGCAGCCAAAAACTAGGGAGGACAGATACGCAGTATTTT. It yields the protein CASSQKLGRTDTQYF.

The V call is TRBV10-3, the J call TRBJ2-1; either TRBD1 or TRBD2 may fit D (5 bases each). The CDR3 is made up of 12 amino acids. Germline-derived CDR1 and CDR2 are ENHRY and SYGVKD. The V gene lost 4 bases and the J gene lost 10 bases, with 11 bases spanning the gap. The CDR3 here is CAISGQGDEQFF. The CDR3 DNA sequence: TGTGCCATCAGTGGGCAAGGGGACGAGCAGTTCTTC.

The chain links TRBV15 to TRBJ2-7, with TRBD2 matching 9 bases. The CDR3 runs to 17 residues. Looked up from germline, CDR1 is LNHNV and CDR2 is YYDKDF (reference sequence). The V and J ends lost 0 bases and 2 bases, in that order; junction bases with no gene match: 8. The CDR3 DNA reads as TGTGCCACCAGCAGAGATCGGGCTAGCGGGACGCCCTACGAGCAGTACTTC. Its translation is CATSRDRASGTPYEQYF.

This clonotype was detected ten times or more. The J gene is TRBJ2-1, the V gene TRBV29-1, with a tentative D call TRBD2 (6 bases). Trimming took off 0 bases at V and 0 bases at J, with 12 bases between the two ends. Germline CDR1 is SQVTM and CDR2 is ANQGSEA. The CDR3 runs to 16 residues. This chain's CDR3 is CSVEDRAGSSYNEQFF. Here the CDR3 DNA reads TGCAGCGTTGAAGATCGGGCGGGGAGCTCCTACAATGAGCAGTTCTTC.

This clonotype has more than one count but fewer than ten. The chain is built from TRBV6-1 and TRBJ2-3; TRBD1 or TRBD2 may be the D gene (5 bases each). The length of the CDR3 is 15 residues. Germline V CDR1 and CDR2: MNHNS, SASEGT. Between the trimmed V and J ends, which lost 2 bases and 2 bases, there was a span of 11 bases. This CDR3 reads CASSEYRDPTDTQYF. CDR3 DNA sequence: TGTGCCAGCAGTGAATATAGGGACCCCACAGATACGCAGTATTTT.

DNA of the CDR3: TGTGCCAGCAGTCGAGTACCCACAGATACGCAGTATTTT. This gives the protein CASSRVPTDTQYF. The chain uses TRBV6-1 and TRBJ2-3; no firm D call. The V end was cut by 5 bases, the J end by 2 bases, with 8 bases between. CDR3 length: 13 amino acids. Germline V lookup: CDR1 MNHNS, CDR2 SASEGT.

This clonotype was found a few times. The chain combines TRBV27 with TRBJ2-3; 8 nucleotides match TRBD1. The V and J ends lost 3 bases and 4 bases, in that order; junction bases with no gene match: 3. The length of the CDR3 is 14 residues. From germline, CDR1 is MNHEY and CDR2 SMNVEV (reference sequence). CDR3 bases: TGTGCCAGCAGTTTGAGACAGGGGTCAGATACGCAGTATTTT. This codes for CASSLRQGSDTQYF.

The V and J genes are TRBV10-3 and TRBJ1-5; 7 nucleotides line up with TRBD1. Germline V gene lookup returns CDR1 ENHRY and CDR2 SYGVKD. V was clipped by 0 bases and J by 1 base; unmatched bases: 3. This CDR3 is built from 16 residues. The CDR3 DNA reads TGTGCCATCAGTGAGTCGAACAGGGGCAGCAATCAGCCCCAGCATTTT. This translates into CAISESNRGSNQPQHF.

This sequence joins TRBV5-5 and TRBJ2-7; possibly TRBD1 or TRBD2 for D (6 bases each). CDR1 is SGHKS, CDR2 YYEKEE, per germline (reference sequence). The CDR3 sequence is 14 residues long. Deletions cut 4 bases from V and 6 bases from J, with 17 bases between. CDR3 residues: CASSPDDEGGEQYF. The CDR3 DNA follows: TGTGCCAGCAGCCCGGATGACGAGGGGGGCGAGCAGTACTTC. Variable domain in full (rest from reference TRBV5-5 and TRBJ2-7): DAGVTQSPTHLIKTRGQQVTLRCSPISGHKSVSWYQQVLGQGPQFIFQYYEKEERGRGNFPDRFSARQFPNYSSELNVNALLLGDSALYLCASSPDDEGGEQYFGPGTRLTVT.

The chain uses TRBV4-2 and TRBJ2-1, with D hard to call. The ends were cut back, 0 bases at V and 9 bases at J, with 9 bases in the middle. Germline-derived CDR1 and CDR2 are LGHNA and YNFKEQ. The CDR3 extends over 13 amino acids. This chain's CDR3 is CASSQDSRSEQFF. Here the CDR3 DNA reads TGTGCCAGCAGCCAAGATTCCCGTAGTGAGCAGTTCTTC.

This rearrangement joins TRBV7-2 to TRBJ2-3, with 8 bases that match TRBD2. Trimming cost V 1 base and J 6 bases; bases outside gene matches: 9. The CDR3 sequence is 16 residues long. Looked up from germline, CDR1 is SGHTA and CDR2 is FQGNSA. The CDR3, as DNA: TGTGCCAGCAGCTTAGATCCGCGGGGGGCCGGTGATACGCAGTATTTT. Residues: CASSLDPRGAGDTQYF.

The chain couples TRBV7-2 to TRBJ2-1; 11 bases align to TRBD2. The V segment lost 1 base and the J segment 7 bases; nucleotides outside the gene matches: 3. In germline, CDR1 is SGHTA, CDR2 FQGNSA. The CDR3 runs to 15 residues. The CDR3 spells CASSLVAGGRNEQFF. The CDR3 DNA reads TGTGCCAGCAGCTTAGTAGCGGGAGGGCGGAATGAGCAGTTCTTC.

This clonotype was seen repeatedly, ten times or more. The chain employs TRBV27 and TRBJ1-6; D gene ambiguous. Trimming took off 5 bases at V and 6 bases at J, with 11 bases between the two ends. CDR1 and CDR2 (germline): MNHEY, SMNVEV (reference sequence). The CDR3 extends over 14 amino acids. Here the CDR3 reads CASSLQWSNSPLHF. In DNA, the CDR3 is TGTGCCAGCAGTCTTCAGTGGAGTAATTCACCCCTCCACTTT.

This rearrangement joins TRBV6-5 to TRBJ1-1; D is undetermined. The V gene lost 2 bases and the J gene lost 3 bases, with 10 bases spanning the gap. The CDR3 runs 14 residues. Germline values: CDR1 MNHEY, CDR2 SVGAGI. Here the CDR3 reads CASSYGRLHTEAFF. The CDR3 nucleotides are TGTGCCAGCAGTTACGGTCGACTCCACACTGAAGCTTTCTTT.

This chain links TRBV7-9 with TRBJ1-2, with D possibly matching TRBD1 (5 bases). CDR1 SEHNR and CDR2 FQNEAQ come from the germline V gene (reference sequence). V lost 5 bases and J lost 8, with 15 bases in between. The CDR3 has 13 residues. CDR3 DNA sequence: TGTGCCAGCAGCCCGGACACCATCGGCGGCTACACCTTC. This sequence encodes CASSPDTIGGYTF. The whole variable domain, filled in from reference TRBV7-9 and TRBJ1-2, reads DTGVSQNPRHKITKRGQNVTFRCDPISEHNRLYWYRQTLGQGPEFLTYFQNEAQLEKSRLLSDRFSAERPKGSFSTLEIQRTEQGDSAMYLCASSPDTIGGYTFGSGTRLTVV.

The chain recombines TRBV27 with TRBJ1-2; the D is unclear. Germline V gives CDR1 MNHEY, CDR2 SMNVEV (reference sequence). The CDR3 length is 14 residues. Deletions cut 5 bases from V and 5 bases from J, with 15 bases between. In DNA, the CDR3 is TGTGCCAGCAGTCCTAAAGCCATGGGATATGGCTACACCTTC. Protein: CASSPKAMGYGYTF.